The 23 T cell receptor beta chains in this list originate from one sample, sequenced in a study of T-cell memory formation after mild COVID-19 (dated by TCRdb to about 2021). The method behind the library was 5' RACE. This sample was sequenced with an Illumina NovaSeq 6000. TCRdb took the public reads, trimmed them with fastp at Q25, ran MiXCR for clone calling and kept in-frame beta chains. Every distinct CDR3 protein forms one entry, paired with its most common genes and DNA. Counted in this sample were approximately 500,000 distinct CDR3 sequences; 20% to 30% of them appeared once. The top ten constitute about 12% of the sample. The sequencing sample was made of PBMCs or a T cell subset sorted from them (not recorded which). Every receptor here comes from an adult woman who had mild COVID-19 (a few samples of this study predate the infection). The sample titles of this study are shuffled in the database, so cell type and time point are left out; the donor was told from shared clones.

Many counts were recorded for this clonotype. The chain uses TRBV4-3 and TRBJ2-3; tentative D call: TRBD2 (5 bases). V dropped 3 bases and J dropped 5 bases, with 15 bases sitting between them. Germline-derived CDR1 and CDR2 are LGHNA and YSLEER. CDR3 length: 15 amino acids. This CDR3 is CASSHLGVGEDTQYF. The CDR3 DNA reads as TGCGCCAGCAGCCATTTGGGAGTCGGAGAAGATACGCAGTATTTT.

The chain couples TRBV29-1 to TRBJ2-1, with TRBD2 matching over 9 bases. The CDR3 consists of 16 residues. The V segment lost 3 bases and the J segment 9 bases; nucleotides outside the gene matches: 15. CDR1 SQVTM and CDR2 ANQGSEA come from the germline V gene. CDR3 bases: TGCAGCGTTGAGGGTGGGAGCGGGAGGTCCCGGGTTGAGCAGTTCTTC. Its protein product is CSVEGGSGRSRVEQFF.

This clonotype was seen more than once but under ten times. The chain employs TRBV20-1 and TRBJ2-7, with D maybe TRBD2 (6 bases). This CDR3 has 13 residues. The germline V gene encodes CDR1 DFQATT and CDR2 SNEGSKA (reference sequence). Trimming removed 3 bases from V and 2 bases from J, with 11 bases in between. CDR3 region: CSARSSGTYEQYF. In nucleotides, the CDR3 is TGCAGTGCTAGGAGTAGCGGAACCTACGAGCAGTACTTC.

This clonotype was seen a few times. This chain joins TRBV5-1 and TRBJ1-6; D unclear. This CDR3 region has 14 residues. Trimming stripped 1 base from V and 6 bases from J, with 8 bases between. CDR1 is SGHRS and CDR2 is YFSETQ in the germline V gene. Written as DNA, the CDR3 is TGCGCCAGCAGCTTGCGGGGTGTTAATTCACCCCTCCACTTT. Translation: CASSLRGVNSPLHF. Complete variable domain (other parts from reference TRBV5-1 and TRBJ1-6): KAGVTQTPRYLIKTRGQQVTLSCSPISGHRSVSWYQQTPGQGLQFLFEYFSETQRNKGNFPGRFSGRQFSNSRSEMNVSTLELGDSALYLCASSLRGVNSPLHFGNGTRLTVT.

The chain combines TRBV24-1 with TRBJ2-3; 9 bases match TRBD2. The germline gives CDR1 KGHDR, CDR2 SFDVKD. CDR3 length: 18 residues. With 5 bases clipped from V and 3 bases from J, the junction kept 14 bases outside the gene matches. The chain's CDR3 is CATSAFGGLAGQTDTQYF. DNA of the CDR3: TGTGCCACCAGTGCCTTCGGCGGGCTAGCGGGACAAACAGATACGCAGTATTTT.

J is TRBJ1-2 and V is TRBV7-2; 7 nucleotides align to TRBD1. Looked up from germline, CDR1 is SGHTA and CDR2 is FQGNSA. The CDR3 spans 13 residues. Trimming removed 4 bases from V and 4 bases from J; junction bases left unmatched: 3. The CDR3 region has the DNA TGTGCCAGCAGCTACGGGACAGTCTATGGCTACACCTTC. Translation: CASSYGTVYGYTF.

This clonotype was observed a few times. The genes are TRBV27 and TRBJ2-5; a possible D gene is TRBD1 (5 bases). The CDR3 has 14 amino acids. V lost 0 bases to trimming and J lost 5 bases, with 10 bases between them. Looked up from germline, CDR1 is MNHEY and CDR2 is SMNVEV (reference sequence). The CDR3 region has the DNA TGTGCCAGCAGTTTATCAGACAGATTGGAGACCCAGTACTTC. It encodes CASSLSDRLETQYF.

This clonotype occurred a few times. J is TRBJ2-7 and V is TRBV7-2; D possibly corresponds to TRBD1 (5 bases). Germline V CDR1 and CDR2: SGHTA, FQGNSA. V was cut by 3 bases and J by 6 bases, with 12 bases left in between. The CDR3 length is 13 residues. Here the CDR3 DNA reads TGTGCCAGCAGCTTGGGGCCCCGCTTCGAGCAGTACTTC. Translated, it gives CASSLGPRFEQYF.

The chain is built from TRBV11-2 and TRBJ2-7; 9 bases are shared with TRBD2. The CDR3 runs 17 residues. Germline V gene sequence: CDR1 SGHAT, CDR2 FQNNGV. Unmatched junction bases numbered 8, after V lost 2 bases and J lost 0 bases. In DNA, the CDR3 is TGTGCCAGCAGCTTACGGCTAGCGGGATTGAGCTCCTACGAGCAGTACTTC. Amino acid sequence: CASSLRLAGLSSYEQYF.

This clonotype was found a few times. CDR3 residues: CSASREPQETQYF. The CDR3 DNA is TGCAGTGCTAGCAGGGAGCCCCAAGAGACCCAGTACTTC. The chain links TRBV20-1 to TRBJ2-5; either TRBD1 or TRBD2 may fit D (5 bases each). V was pared by 3 bases and J by 1 base, with 9 bases between. Germline lookup yields CDR1 DFQATT and CDR2 SNEGSKA (reference sequence). The CDR3 is 13 amino acids.

The chain couples TRBV4-1 to TRBJ2-1; 13 nucleotides agree with TRBD2. CDR3 length equals 17 residues. Trimming at V came to 0 bases and at J to 10 bases, leaving 9 bases not matched to a gene. Germline CDR1 MGHRA, CDR2 YSYEKL. CDR3 coding DNA: TGCGCCAGCAGCCAAGAAGCAACTAGCGGGGGGGCTGGAGAGCAGTTCTTC. Translated: CASSQEATSGGAGEQFF.

This clonotype has a handful of counts. V usage is TRBV30 and J usage is TRBJ2-1; perhaps TRBD2 as D (6 bases). The germline CDR1 and CDR2 sequences are GTSNPN and SVGIG (reference sequence). The CDR3 is made up of 13 amino acids. The ends were cut back, 2 bases at V and 3 bases at J, with 8 bases in the middle. Here the CDR3 reads CAWSTGSYNEQFF. The CDR3 DNA reads TGTGCCTGGAGTACCGGGAGCTACAATGAGCAGTTCTTC.

The sample holds a few counts of this clonotype. This chain uses TRBV20-1 with TRBJ2-7, with 7 positions matching TRBD2. CDR3 length: 14 amino acids. Trimming at V came to 5 bases and at J to 0 bases, leaving 7 bases not matched to a gene. CDR1 DFQATT and CDR2 SNEGSKA come from the germline V gene (reference sequence). The CDR3 nucleotides are TGCAGTGCTGTAGGGAGGGACTACTCCTACGAGCAGTACTTC. This sequence encodes CSAVGRDYSYEQYF.

A few counts support this clonotype. The V call is TRBV11-3, the J call TRBJ2-2; D remains unclear. Trimming left V 5 bases short and J 2 bases short, with 9 bases between. Germline V gene sequence: CDR1 SGHNT, CDR2 YENEEA. The CDR3 loop spans 14 amino acids. The CDR3 nucleotides read TGTGCCAGCAGCCGATTCATAAACACCGGGGAGCTGTTTTTT. Amino acids: CASSRFINTGELFF.

The chain couples TRBV7-3 to TRBJ2-3, with 12 positions matching TRBD1. Trimming cost V 5 bases and J 3 bases; bases outside gene matches: 9. CDR1 is SGHTA and CDR2 is FQGTGA in the germline V gene. The CDR3 is 17 amino acids. CDR3 nucleotides: TGTGCCAGCAGCCCGTTGGGGACAGGGGGCTGGACAGATACGCAGTATTTT. Translating it yields CASSPLGTGGWTDTQYF.

V and J are TRBV29-1 and TRBJ2-2; no clear D gene. The germline gives CDR1 SQVTM, CDR2 ANQGSEA. The CDR3 is 10 amino acids. V shed 7 bases and J shed 6 bases, with 6 bases lying between them. The CDR3: CSALAGELFF. CDR3 DNA sequence: TGCAGCGCCCTTGCCGGGGAGCTGTTTTTT.

Here the CDR3 DNA reads TGTGCCAGCAGGGATCGGGTGGCAAGCTACAATGAGCAGTTCTTC. Protein sequence: CASRDRVASYNEQFF. J is TRBJ2-1 and V is TRBV6-2 or TRBV6-3; D gene uncertain. The CDR3 has 15 residues. Germline assignment: CDR1 MNHEY and CDR2 SVGEGT. Trimming removed 6 bases at V and 3 bases at J, with 15 bases between.

The rearrangement links TRBV4-3 to TRBJ1-4; D perhaps matches TRBD1 (5 bases). V shed 0 bases and J shed 8 bases, with 13 bases lying between them. The CDR3 extends over 15 amino acids. From germline, CDR1 is LGHNA and CDR2 YSLEER. The CDR3 sequence: CASSQDQGWGEKLFF. The CDR3 DNA follows: TGCGCCAGCAGCCAAGATCAGGGTTGGGGGGAAAAACTGTTTTTT.

This clonotype was detected only once. This clone may be a read error of a much larger clone one base away. This chain links TRBV7-2 with TRBJ1-2, with TRBD1 identical over 7 bases. The germline V gene has CDR1 SGHTA and CDR2 FQGNSA. The length of the CDR3 is 14 residues. This CDR3 reads CVSSLTGTDYGYTF. CDR3 sequence (DNA): TGTGTCAGCAGCTTGACCGGGACAGACTATGGCTACACCTTC.

The chain carries TRBV14 and TRBJ2-5; 10 positions match TRBD2. The CDR3 consists of 16 residues. J lost 7 bases, V lost 0 bases, and 8 bases had no gene match. Germline CDR1 is SGHDN and CDR2 is FVKESK. This CDR3 reads CASSQDWASGRWTQYF. The CDR3, as DNA: TGTGCCAGCAGCCAAGATTGGGCTAGCGGGAGATGGACCCAGTACTTC.

This sequence joins TRBV4-3 and TRBJ2-3; a weak D match, TRBD2 (6 bases). Deletions cut 1 base from V and 2 bases from J, with 13 bases between. CDR1 is LGHNA, CDR2 YSLEER, per germline. This CDR3 is built from 16 residues. CDR3 coding DNA: TGCGCCAGCAGCCAAGGGGCTAGCGTAAACACAGATACGCAGTATTTT. It encodes CASSQGASVNTDTQYF.

This clonotype came up a few times. J is TRBJ2-3 and V is TRBV7-6; D might be TRBD1 (5 bases). V dropped 4 bases and J dropped 0 bases, with 14 bases sitting between them. Germline CDR1 and CDR2: SGHVS and FNYEAQ. The CDR3 has 16 amino acids. CDR3 amino acids: CASSSQVRTSTDTQYF. CDR3 nucleotides: TGTGCCAGCAGCTCACAGGTGCGAACTAGCACAGATACGCAGTATTTT.

This clonotype has only a few counts. The genes are TRBV19 and TRBJ1-1, with D unclear. Deletions cut 4 bases from V and 4 bases from J, with 10 bases between. The CDR3 runs 13 residues. Germline V gene sequence: CDR1 LNHDA, CDR2 SQIVND (reference sequence). Here the CDR3 reads CASSTRRGTEAFF. The CDR3 DNA is TGTGCCAGTAGTACCAGGCGTGGCACTGAAGCTTTCTTT. The variable domain in full, completed from reference TRBV19 and TRBJ1-1, reads DGGITQSPKYLFRKEGQNVTLSCEQNLNHDAMYWYRQDPGQGLRLIYYSQIVNDFQKGDIAEGYSVSREKKESFPLTVTSAQKNPTAFYLCASSTRRGTEAFFGQGTRLTVV.